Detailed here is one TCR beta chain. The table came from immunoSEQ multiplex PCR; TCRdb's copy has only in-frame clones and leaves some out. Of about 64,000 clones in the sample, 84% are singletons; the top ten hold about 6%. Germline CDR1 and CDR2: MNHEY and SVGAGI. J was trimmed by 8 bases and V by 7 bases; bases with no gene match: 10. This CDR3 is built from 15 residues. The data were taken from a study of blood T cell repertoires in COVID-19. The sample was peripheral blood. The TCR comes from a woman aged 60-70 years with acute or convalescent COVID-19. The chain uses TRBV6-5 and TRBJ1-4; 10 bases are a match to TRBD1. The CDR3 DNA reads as TGTGCCAGCACCCCCCGGGACAGGGGTGGAGAAAAACTGTTTTTT. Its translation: CASTPRDRGGEKLFF.